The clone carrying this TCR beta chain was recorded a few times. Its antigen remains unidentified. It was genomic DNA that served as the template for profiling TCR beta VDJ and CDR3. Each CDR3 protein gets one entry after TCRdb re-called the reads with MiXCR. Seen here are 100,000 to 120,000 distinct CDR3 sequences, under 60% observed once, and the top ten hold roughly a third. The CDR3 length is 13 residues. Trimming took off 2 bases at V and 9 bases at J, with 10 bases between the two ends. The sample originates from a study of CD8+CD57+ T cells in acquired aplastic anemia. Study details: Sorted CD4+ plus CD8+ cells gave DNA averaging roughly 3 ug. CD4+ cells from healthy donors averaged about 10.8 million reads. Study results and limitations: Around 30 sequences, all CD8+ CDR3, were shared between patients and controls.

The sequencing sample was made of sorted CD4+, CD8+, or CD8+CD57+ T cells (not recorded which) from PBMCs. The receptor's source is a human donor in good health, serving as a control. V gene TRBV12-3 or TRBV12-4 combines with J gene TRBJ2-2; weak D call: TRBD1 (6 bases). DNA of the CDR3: TGTGCCAGCAGTTTAAACAGGGCCAGGGAGCTGTTTTTT. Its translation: CASSLNRARELFF.